This is a list of T cell receptor beta chains from one sample in a study of blood T cell repertoires in COVID-19. Generated by immunoSEQ multiplex PCR, the TCRdb table keeps only in-frame clones and is missing some. The sample has nearly 90,000 clones, approximately 79% seen once. Sequenced sample: peripheral blood. The receptors were sampled from a woman aged 80 or over with acute or convalescent COVID-19. The CDR3 runs from the conserved cysteine through the conserved F or W.

>TRBV6-4
CASSDPAGSDLNEQFF
>TRBV9
CASSVTAGFTDTQYF
>TRBV7-2
CASSLVGGTGNTIYF
>TRBV6-6
CASSYLPDRGSEKLFF
>TRBV28
CASIPIDGTGNVNGYTF
>TRBV6-4
CASSESTGVGGNEQFF
>TRBV7-2
CASSLTSRPYNEQFF
>TRBV6-2/TRBV6-3
CASSPFRNEQFF
>TRBV3-1/TRBV3-2
CASSQRDSTEAFF
>TRBV3-1/TRBV3-2
CASSQDRVGAGAFF
>TRBV9
CASSATSGGATETQYF
>TRBV19
CASSQTVGQPQHF
>TRBV5-1
CASSLEGRGTEAFF
>TRBV21-1
CASSKEQGSYNEQFF
>TRBV3-1/TRBV3-2
CASTASGLETQYF
>TRBV7-3
CASSPGPGNYGYTF
>TRBV7-9
CASSPKVSGAEAFF
>TRBV7-3
CASSLGGGNTGELFF
>TRBV5-5
CASSNFEGGQTNTEAFF
>TRBV28
CASGLLLSYNEQFF
>TRBV30
CAWSVRAGWQYF
>TRBV7-3
CASSLNAGLAGVGTQYF
>TRBV3-1/TRBV3-2
CASSQVGTGPNYGYTF
>TRBV9
CASSVGGSSYEQYF
>TRBV11-2
CASSSQGGNTEAFF
>TRBV5-4
CASSSGQGFDEQFF
>TRBV7-2
CASSLEAPSFGMKLFF
>TRBV19
CASSISRGGTEAFF
>TRBV4-1
CASSLSGTAYEKLFF
>TRBV11-3
CASSLVGRGPYEQYF
>TRBV23-1
CASPGQGNTGELFF
>TRBV6-5
CASVRDILYEQYF
>TRBV19
CASTPGPTQQGYTF